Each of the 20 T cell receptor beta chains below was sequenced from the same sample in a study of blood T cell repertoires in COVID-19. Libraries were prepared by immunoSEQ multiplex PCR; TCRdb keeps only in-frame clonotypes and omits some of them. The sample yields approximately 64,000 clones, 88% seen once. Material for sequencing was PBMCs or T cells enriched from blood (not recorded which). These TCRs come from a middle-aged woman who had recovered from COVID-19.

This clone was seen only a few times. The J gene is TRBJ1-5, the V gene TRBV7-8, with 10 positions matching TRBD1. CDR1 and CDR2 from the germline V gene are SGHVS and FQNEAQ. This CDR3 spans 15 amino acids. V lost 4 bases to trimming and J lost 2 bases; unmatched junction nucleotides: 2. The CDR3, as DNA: TGTGCCAGCAGCTCGGGACAGGGGCGCAATCAGCCCCAGCATTTT. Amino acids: CASSSGQGRNQPQHF.

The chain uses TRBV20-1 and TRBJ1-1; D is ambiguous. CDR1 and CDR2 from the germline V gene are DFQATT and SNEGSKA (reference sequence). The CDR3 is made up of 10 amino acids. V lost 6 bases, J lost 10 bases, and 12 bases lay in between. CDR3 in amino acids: CSASRNGAFF. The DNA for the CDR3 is TGCAGTGCCTCCCGAAACGGAGCTTTCTTT.

In DNA form, the CDR3 reads TGTGCCAGCAGCCGCGACAGGGGGCTTACCTACGAGCAGTACTTC. This translates into CASSRDRGLTYEQYF. The chain links TRBV7-9 to TRBJ2-7, with 10 bases that match TRBD1. Germline CDR1 reads SEHNR; CDR2 reads FQNEAQ (reference sequence). Trimming at V came to 5 bases and at J to 2 bases, leaving 6 bases not matched to a gene. The CDR3 extends over 15 amino acids.

The CDR3 DNA reads TGTGCCAGCAGCTCCAGGGGACCACGTCCCGATGGCTACACCTTC. It translates to CASSSRGPRPDGYTF. The chain employs TRBV7-2 and TRBJ1-2; TRBD1 might be the D (6 bases). The CDR3 extends over 15 amino acids. Germline V gene lookup returns CDR1 SGHTA and CDR2 FQGNSA. V was clipped by 4 bases and J by 6 bases, with 18 bases between them.

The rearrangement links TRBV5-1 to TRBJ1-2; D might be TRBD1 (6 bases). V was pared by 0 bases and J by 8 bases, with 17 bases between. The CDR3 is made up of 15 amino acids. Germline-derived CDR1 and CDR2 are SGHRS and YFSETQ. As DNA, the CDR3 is TGCGCCAGCAGCTTGGATGGACAGAGGGGGAACGGCTACACCTTC. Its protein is CASSLDGQRGNGYTF.

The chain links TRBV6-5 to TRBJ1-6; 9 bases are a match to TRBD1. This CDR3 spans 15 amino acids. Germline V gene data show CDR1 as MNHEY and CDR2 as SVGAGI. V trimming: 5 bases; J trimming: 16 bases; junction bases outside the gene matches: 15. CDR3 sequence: CASSRLFGTGRMLHF. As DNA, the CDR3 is TGTGCCAGCAGTAGGCTGTTCGGGACAGGGCGAATGCTCCACTTT.

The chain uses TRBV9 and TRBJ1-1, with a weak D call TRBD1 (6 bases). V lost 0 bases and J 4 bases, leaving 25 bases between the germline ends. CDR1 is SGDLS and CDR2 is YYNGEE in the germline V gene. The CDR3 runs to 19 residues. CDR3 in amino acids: CASSVEGGAPGEFGTEAFF. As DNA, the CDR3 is TGTGCCAGCAGCGTAGAGGGGGGGGCTCCTGGGGAGTTCGGCACTGAAGCTTTCTTT.

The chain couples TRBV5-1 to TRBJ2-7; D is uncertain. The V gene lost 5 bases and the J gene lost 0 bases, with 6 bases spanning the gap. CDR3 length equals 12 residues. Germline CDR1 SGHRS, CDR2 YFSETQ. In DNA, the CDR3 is TGCGCCAGCAGGTTACACTCCTACGAGCAGTACTTC. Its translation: CASRLHSYEQYF.

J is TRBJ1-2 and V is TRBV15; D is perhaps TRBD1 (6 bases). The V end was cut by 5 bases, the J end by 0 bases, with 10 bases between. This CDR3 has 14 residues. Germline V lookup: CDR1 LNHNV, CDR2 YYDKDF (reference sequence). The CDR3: CATSGGDTNYGYTF. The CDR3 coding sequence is TGTGCCACCAGCGGAGGGGACACTAACTATGGCTACACCTTC.

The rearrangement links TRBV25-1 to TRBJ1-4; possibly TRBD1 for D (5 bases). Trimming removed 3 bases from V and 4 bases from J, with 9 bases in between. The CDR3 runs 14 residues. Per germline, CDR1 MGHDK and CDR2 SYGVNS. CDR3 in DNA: TGTGCCAGCAGTGACGACAGCATTAATGAAAAACTGTTTTTT. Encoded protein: CASSDDSINEKLFF.

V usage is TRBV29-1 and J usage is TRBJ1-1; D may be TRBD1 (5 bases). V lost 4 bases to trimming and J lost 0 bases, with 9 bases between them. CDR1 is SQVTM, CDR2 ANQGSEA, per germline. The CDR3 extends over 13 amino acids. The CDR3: CSVAGALNTEAFF. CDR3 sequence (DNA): TGCAGCGTTGCTGGGGCCTTGAACACTGAAGCTTTCTTT.

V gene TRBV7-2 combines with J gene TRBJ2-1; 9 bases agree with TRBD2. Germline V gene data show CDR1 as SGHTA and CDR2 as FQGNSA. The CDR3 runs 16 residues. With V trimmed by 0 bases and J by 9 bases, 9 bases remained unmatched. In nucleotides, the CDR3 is TGTGCCAGCAGCTTAGCAAGACGCGGGGGGGCCGCTGAGCAGTTCTTC. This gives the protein CASSLARRGGAAEQFF.

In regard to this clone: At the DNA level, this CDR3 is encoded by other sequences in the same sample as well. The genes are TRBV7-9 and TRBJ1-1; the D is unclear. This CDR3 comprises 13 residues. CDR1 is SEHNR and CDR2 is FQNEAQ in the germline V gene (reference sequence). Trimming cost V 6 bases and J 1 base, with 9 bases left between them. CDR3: CASRLTGNTEAFF. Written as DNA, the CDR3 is TGTGCCAGCAGGCTGACGGGGAACACTGAAGCTTTCTTT.

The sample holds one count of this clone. DNA for the CDR3: TGTGCCAGTACCATAGGACTAGCGGGGGGCACAGATACGCAGTATTTT. This translates into CASTIGLAGGTDTQYF. V usage is TRBV19 and J usage is TRBJ2-3; TRBD2 agrees at 13 bases. V dropped 7 bases and J dropped 1; count of bases not matched to a gene: 5. The CDR3 contains 16 residues. Germline CDR1 and CDR2: LNHDA and SQIVND (reference sequence).

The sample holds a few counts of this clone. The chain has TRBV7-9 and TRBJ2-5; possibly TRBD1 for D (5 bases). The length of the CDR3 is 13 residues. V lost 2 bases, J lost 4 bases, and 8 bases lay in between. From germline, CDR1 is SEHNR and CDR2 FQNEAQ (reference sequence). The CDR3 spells CASSLRRGETQYF. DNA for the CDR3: TGTGCCAGCAGCTTACGTAGGGGAGAGACCCAGTACTTC.

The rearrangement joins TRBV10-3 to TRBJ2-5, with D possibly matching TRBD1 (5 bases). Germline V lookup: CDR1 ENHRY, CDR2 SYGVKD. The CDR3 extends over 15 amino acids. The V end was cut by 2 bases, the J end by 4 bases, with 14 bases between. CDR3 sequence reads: CAISEVQAAGETQYF. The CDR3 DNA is TGTGCCATCAGTGAGGTACAGGCAGCAGGAGAGACCCAGTACTTC.

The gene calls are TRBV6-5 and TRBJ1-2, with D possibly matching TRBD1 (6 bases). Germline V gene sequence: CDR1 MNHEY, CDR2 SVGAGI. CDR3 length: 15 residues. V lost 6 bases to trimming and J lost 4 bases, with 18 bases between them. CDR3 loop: CASSRTPDSFYGYTF. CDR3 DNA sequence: TGTGCCAGCAGCCGAACCCCGGACAGTTTCTATGGCTACACCTTC.

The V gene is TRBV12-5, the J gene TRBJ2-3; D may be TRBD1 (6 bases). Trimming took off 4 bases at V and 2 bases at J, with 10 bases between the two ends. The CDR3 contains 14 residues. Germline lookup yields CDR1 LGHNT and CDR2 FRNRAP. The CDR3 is CASGWGHSTDTQYF. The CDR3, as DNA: TGTGCTAGTGGTTGGGGACATTCCACAGATACGCAGTATTTT.

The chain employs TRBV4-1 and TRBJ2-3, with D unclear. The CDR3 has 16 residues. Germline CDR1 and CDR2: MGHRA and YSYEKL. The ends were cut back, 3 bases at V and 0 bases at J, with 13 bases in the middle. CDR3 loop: CASSHLELLSTDTQYF. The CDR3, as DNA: TGCGCCAGCAGCCATCTCGAACTCTTAAGCACAGATACGCAGTATTTT.

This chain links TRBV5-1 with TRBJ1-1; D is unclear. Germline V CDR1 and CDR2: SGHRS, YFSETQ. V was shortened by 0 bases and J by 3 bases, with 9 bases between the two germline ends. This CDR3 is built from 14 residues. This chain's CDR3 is CASSLEGSDTEAFF. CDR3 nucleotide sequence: TGCGCCAGCAGCTTGGAAGGGAGTGACACTGAAGCTTTCTTT.